Following are 26 T cell receptor beta chains from one sample sequenced in a study of human T cells and chemical hapten exposure (dated by TCRdb to 2020 to 2022). Receptor amplification or capture employed RACE. For sequencing, a NextSeq 500 was employed. TCRdb passed the public sequencing reads through fastp at Q25 and MiXCR, retaining productive beta sequences. Each entry merges the rows of one CDR3 protein and shows their most common DNA and genes. The sample table shows about 80,000 distinct CDR3 sequences, and around 13% are seen once. The ten largest clones take up roughly 4.9% of the sample. The sample's time point label, decoded: pre-sensitization, week 0. The label giving this sample's treatment or condition can be read as: therapeutic diphenylcyclopropenone sensitization with weekly scalp DPC. Here the sequenced sample was whole blood, taken in connection with sensitization to the hapten diphenylcyclopropenone (DPC). Every receptor here comes from a woman aged 50 to 60 with alopecia areata. Some clones in this sample may be carry-over from other donors' samples.

This clonotype has more than one count but fewer than ten. V and J are TRBV7-2 and TRBJ2-3, with 9 bases fitting TRBD2. CDR3 size: 14 residues. CDR1 is SGHTA and CDR2 is FQGNSA in the germline V gene. With 8 bases clipped from V and 2 bases from J, the junction kept 5 bases outside the gene matches. The CDR3 nucleotides read TGTGCCAGCGGATTAGCGGGGGTCACAGATACGCAGTATTTT. Its translation: CASGLAGVTDTQYF.

This clonotype has more than one count but fewer than ten. The genes are TRBV2 and TRBJ2-3, with 9 bases matching TRBD2. This CDR3 spans 14 amino acids. Germline-derived CDR1 and CDR2 are SNHLY and FYNNEI. J gave up 5 bases and V 10 bases, and 10 bases lay outside the gene matches. The CDR3 region has the DNA TGTGCCACCTCAAGGACTAGCGTTGGAGATACGCAGTATTTT. Residues: CATSRTSVGDTQYF.

This clonotype was seen a handful of times. V gene TRBV29-1 combines with J gene TRBJ2-1; TRBD1 agrees at 7 bases. The V gene's germline CDR1 is SQVTM and CDR2 ANQGSEA. The CDR3 extends over 11 amino acids. V gave up 7 bases and J gave up 6 bases; unmatched junction bases: 3. The CDR3 sequence is CSGGQTNEQFF. In nucleotides, the CDR3 is TGCAGCGGGGGACAGACCAATGAGCAGTTCTTC.

The V gene is TRBV7-2, the J gene TRBJ1-6; D may be TRBD1 (5 bases). V lost 2 bases to trimming and J lost 10 bases, with 6 bases between them. The CDR3 is made up of 12 amino acids. Germline CDR1 is SGHTA and CDR2 is FQGNSA. This CDR3 reads CASSLRGSPLHF. In DNA form, the CDR3 reads TGTGCCAGCAGCTTACGGGGGTCACCCCTCCACTTT.

This clonotype was recorded a few times. The junction does not match germline at one end; this may be a read error. The V call is TRBV5-5, the J call TRBJ2-1; no definite D call. Germline CDR1 is SGHKS and CDR2 is YYEKEE (reference sequence). This CDR3 region has 13 residues. Written as DNA, the CDR3 is TGTGCCAGCAGCTTGGTCAATATTGCGGAGAGGCTCTTC. The encoded protein is CASSLVNIAERLF.

This clonotype was detected only a few times. V usage is TRBV3-1 and J usage is TRBJ2-1, with D uncertain. There are 14 residues in the CDR3. The germline gives CDR1 LGHDT, CDR2 YNNKEL (reference sequence). Trimming took 4 bases from V and 1 from J, leaving 8 bases between them. The CDR3 DNA reads as TGTGCCAGCAGCCCAACTAATTCCTACAATGAGCAGTTCTTC. Protein product: CASSPTNSYNEQFF.

This clonotype was counted a few times. Germline is not matched at one junction end, which may reflect a read error. The V gene is TRBV12-3 or TRBV12-4, the J gene TRBJ2-3, with D unresolved. The CDR3 covers 16 residues. The CDR3 sequence: CASSLIGYGGTDTQYF. The CDR3 nucleotides read TGTGCCAGTAGTTTGATTGGATACGGAGGCACAGATACGCAGTATTTT.

In this sample, this clonotype turned up a few times. The rearrangement joins TRBV29-1 to TRBJ2-1; D is unclear. Germline V gene data show CDR1 as SQVTM and CDR2 as ANQGSEA. The CDR3 is 11 residues long. Between the trimmed V and J ends, which lost 7 bases and 9 bases, there was a span of 13 bases. CDR3 sequence: CSAPRSGEQFF. CDR3 nucleotides: TGCAGCGCCCCTAGGAGTGGTGAGCAGTTCTTC.

The V call is TRBV11-3, the J call TRBJ2-3; D is possibly TRBD1 (5 bases). Trimming left V 5 bases short and J 3 bases short, with 9 bases between. From germline, CDR1 is SGHNT and CDR2 YENEEA. This CDR3 comprises 13 residues. CDR3 in amino acids: CASSTTETDTQYF. As DNA, the CDR3 is TGTGCCAGCAGCACGACAGAGACAGATACGCAGTATTTT.

The chain links TRBV11-2 to TRBJ2-5, with a weak D call TRBD1 (5 bases). Trimming took off 7 bases at V and 7 bases at J, with 13 bases between the two ends. CDR1 is SGHAT, CDR2 FQNNGV, per germline. There are 12 residues in the CDR3. The CDR3 spells CASTPGLGTQYF. Written as DNA, the CDR3 is TGTGCCAGCACTCCAGGGTTGGGGACCCAGTACTTC.

This clonotype appeared a few times. This chain joins TRBV19 and TRBJ1-5; 9 bases fit TRBD1. The germline V gene encodes CDR1 LNHDA and CDR2 SQIVND (reference sequence). This CDR3 comprises 17 residues. V shed 7 bases, J shed 0 bases, and the junction held 10 bases outside the gene matches. CDR3 bases: TGTGCCAGTAAACGGGACAGGGCGCGAGATAGCAATCAGCCCCAGCATTTT. Protein product: CASKRDRARDSNQPQHF.

The V call is TRBV2, the J call TRBJ2-1; the D gene is possibly TRBD2 (5 bases). Trimming pared 5 bases from V and 6 bases from J, leaving 11 bases between. From germline, CDR1 is SNHLY and CDR2 FYNNEI. The CDR3 is 13 amino acids. The CDR3 DNA reads TGTGCCAGCAGTCCTACTAGGTCCAATGAGCAGTTCTTC. Translation gives CASSPTRSNEQFF. Based on the CDR3 plus reference TRBV2 and TRBJ2-1, the full variable domain is EPEVTQTPSHQVTQMGQEVILRCVPISNHLYFYWYRQILGQKVEFLVSFYNNEISEKSEIFDDQFSVERPDGSNFTLKIRSTKLEDSAMYFCASSPTRSNEQFFGPGTRLTVL.

CDR3 DNA: TGCAGTGCTAGAAGGGCAGGGGGCTACACTGAAGCTTTCTTT. This sequence encodes CSARRAGGYTEAFF. J is TRBJ1-1 and V is TRBV20-1, with 8 bases that match TRBD1. This CDR3 has 14 residues. Trimming cost V 2 bases and J 3 bases; bases outside gene matches: 5. Germline V gene sequence: CDR1 DFQATT, CDR2 SNEGSKA (reference sequence).

This clonotype was counted between two and nine times. This chain uses TRBV6-5 with TRBJ2-1; 7 bases match TRBD2. Per the germline V gene, CDR1 is MNHEY and CDR2 is SVGAGI. V was clipped by 2 bases and J by 9 bases; unmatched bases: 7. The CDR3 totals 14 residues. CDR3 in amino acids: CASSYEAGKGEQFF. The CDR3 bases are TGTGCCAGCAGTTACGAAGCGGGGAAAGGTGAGCAGTTCTTC.

This clonotype was counted ten times or more. The rearrangement links TRBV29-1 to TRBJ1-2, with D possibly TRBD1 on 5 matching bases. The germline gives CDR1 SQVTM, CDR2 ANQGSEA. V was shortened by 7 bases and J by 4 bases, with 10 bases between the two germline ends. The CDR3 covers 11 residues. CDR3 protein: CSGRDGYGYTF. The CDR3 region has the DNA TGCAGCGGAAGGGACGGCTATGGCTACACCTTC. Combining the CDR3 with reference TRBV29-1 and TRBJ1-2 gives the whole variable domain SAVISQKPSRDICQRGTSLTIQCQVDSQVTMMFWYRQQPGQSLTLIATANQGSEATYESGFVIDKFPISRPNLTFSTLTVSNMSPEDSSIYLCSGRDGYGYTFGSGTRLTVV.

This clonotype was detected only a few times. The rearrangement uses TRBV29-1 and TRBJ1-1; maybe TRBD1 (6 bases). Trimming took off 7 bases at V and 2 bases at J, with 17 bases between the two ends. The length of the CDR3 is 14 residues. The germline V gene has CDR1 SQVTM and CDR2 ANQGSEA. The CDR3 nucleotides are TGCAGCGCCCAGCCTGGGGGGCGAAACACTGAAGCTTTCTTT. Its translation is CSAQPGGRNTEAFF.

This clonotype has just one count. The V call is TRBV5-1, the J call TRBJ1-1, with TRBD1 matching 7 bases. Germline V lookup: CDR1 SGHRS, CDR2 YFSETQ. Losses at the gene ends were 0 bases for V and 8 bases for J; bases not matched to a gene: 1. The CDR3 runs 12 residues. For the CDR3, the DNA is TGCGCCAGCAGCTTGGACAGGGGAGAAGCTTTCTTT. Translated, it gives CASSLDRGEAFF.

The gene calls are TRBV28 and TRBJ1-6; D uncertain. V shed 8 bases and J shed 8 bases, with 19 bases lying between them. Germline V gene lookup returns CDR1 MDHEN and CDR2 SYDVKM. The CDR3 sequence is 15 residues long. The CDR3 sequence: CASHQPSRYDSPLHF. CDR3 coding DNA: TGTGCCAGCCATCAACCAAGCCGTTATGATTCACCCCTCCACTTT.

This clonotype was observed at least ten times. The chain recombines TRBV2 with TRBJ2-7, with 7 positions matching TRBD1. The V segment lost 3 bases and the J segment 4 bases; nucleotides outside the gene matches: 3. The germline V gene encodes CDR1 SNHLY and CDR2 FYNNEI. The CDR3 sequence is 13 residues long. Written as DNA, the CDR3 is TGTGCCAGCAGTGATGGGGGACAGTACGAGCAGTACTTC. It yields the protein CASSDGGQYEQYF. Full variable domain (rest looked up from reference TRBV2 and TRBJ2-7): EPEVTQTPSHQVTQMGQEVILRCVPISNHLYFYWYRQILGQKVEFLVSFYNNEISEKSEIFDDQFSVERPDGSNFTLKIRSTKLEDSAMYFCASSDGGQYEQYFGPGTRLTVT.

This chain uses TRBV20-1 with TRBJ2-7; D may be TRBD1 or TRBD2 (5 bases each). Germline loops: CDR1 DFQATT, CDR2 SNEGSKA (reference sequence). The CDR3 covers 14 residues. The V end lost 4 bases, the J end lost 7 bases, and 20 bases lay between the germline ends. CDR3: CSAKPGPHVVEQYF. The CDR3 DNA follows: TGCAGTGCTAAACCGGGACCCCATGTTGTGGAGCAGTACTTC.

This clonotype has only one observation. The V gene is TRBV14, the J gene TRBJ2-7; 12 bases are shared with TRBD2. The CDR3 runs 15 residues. J was trimmed by 3 bases and V by 4 bases; bases with no gene match: 4. From germline, CDR1 is SGHDN and CDR2 FVKESK. The CDR3 loop reads CASSRLAGVLYEQYF. CDR3 nucleotides: TGTGCCAGCAGCCGACTAGCGGGAGTTCTCTACGAGCAGTACTTC.

The rearrangement uses TRBV20-1 and TRBJ2-7; 7 nucleotides align to TRBD2. Unmatched junction bases numbered 5, after V lost 6 bases and J lost 6 bases. CDR1 is DFQATT, CDR2 SNEGSKA, per germline (reference sequence). CDR3 length: 11 amino acids. The DNA for the CDR3 is TGCAGTGCCCGGACTAGGAGCGAGCAGTACTTC. Protein sequence: CSARTRSEQYF.

V and J are TRBV11-2 and TRBJ2-7; weak D call: TRBD2 (6 bases). The CDR3 spans 14 residues. V gave up 5 bases and J gave up 7 bases, with 18 bases separating them. Germline CDR1 SGHAT, CDR2 FQNNGV. DNA of the CDR3: TGTGCCAGCAGCCCAGGGACTTTGCTTGGGGAGCAGTACTTC. As protein: CASSPGTLLGEQYF.

This clonotype came up a few times. The rearrangement uses TRBV29-1 and TRBJ2-4; tentative D call: TRBD2 (5 bases). There are 13 residues in the CDR3. Germline V lookup: CDR1 SQVTM, CDR2 ANQGSEA. Trimming shortened V by 6 bases and J by 9 bases, and 18 bases separated the two germline ends. The CDR3 region has the DNA TGCAGCGTCCTAGACCGGGGTCGGGCCATTCAGTACTTC. Amino acid sequence: CSVLDRGRAIQYF.

The chain couples TRBV6-1 to TRBJ2-5; no firm D call. Germline V gene sequence: CDR1 MNHNS, CDR2 SASEGT. The V end lost 5 bases, the J end lost 5 bases, and 6 bases lay between the germline ends. The CDR3 contains 11 residues. CDR3 loop: CASSTVETQYF. CDR3 bases: TGTGCCAGCAGTACTGTGGAGACCCAGTACTTC.

This clonotype has at least ten counts. The J gene is TRBJ2-7, the V gene TRBV27; D not certain. The CDR3 is made up of 13 amino acids. The germline gives CDR1 MNHEY, CDR2 SMNVEV (reference sequence). The ends were cut back, 6 bases at V and 2 bases at J, with 11 bases in the middle. This CDR3 reads CASRELGTYEQYF. The CDR3 DNA reads TGTGCCAGCAGAGAGCTTGGGACCTACGAGCAGTACTTC.